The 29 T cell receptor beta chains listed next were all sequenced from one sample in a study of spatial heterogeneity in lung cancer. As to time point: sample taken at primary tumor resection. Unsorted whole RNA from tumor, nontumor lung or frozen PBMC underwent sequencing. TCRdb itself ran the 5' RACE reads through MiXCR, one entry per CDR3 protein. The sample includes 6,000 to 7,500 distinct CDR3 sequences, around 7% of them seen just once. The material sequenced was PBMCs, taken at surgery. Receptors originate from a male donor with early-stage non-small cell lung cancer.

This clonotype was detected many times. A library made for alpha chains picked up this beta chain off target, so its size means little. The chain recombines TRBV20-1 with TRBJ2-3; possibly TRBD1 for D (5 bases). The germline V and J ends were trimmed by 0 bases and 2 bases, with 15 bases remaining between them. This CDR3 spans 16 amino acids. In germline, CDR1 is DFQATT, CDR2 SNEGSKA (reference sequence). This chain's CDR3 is CSARDRTKGHTDTQYF. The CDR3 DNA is TGCAGTGCTAGAGACCGCACAAAGGGGCACACAGATACGCAGTATTTT.

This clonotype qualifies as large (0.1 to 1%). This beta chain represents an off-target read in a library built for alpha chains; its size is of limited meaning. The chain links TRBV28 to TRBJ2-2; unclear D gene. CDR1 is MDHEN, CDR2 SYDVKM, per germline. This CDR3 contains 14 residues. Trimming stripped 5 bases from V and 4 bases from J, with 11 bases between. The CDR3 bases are TGTGCCAGCAGTCCTATGGTGCTCACCGGGGAGCTGTTTTTT. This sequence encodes CASSPMVLTGELFF.

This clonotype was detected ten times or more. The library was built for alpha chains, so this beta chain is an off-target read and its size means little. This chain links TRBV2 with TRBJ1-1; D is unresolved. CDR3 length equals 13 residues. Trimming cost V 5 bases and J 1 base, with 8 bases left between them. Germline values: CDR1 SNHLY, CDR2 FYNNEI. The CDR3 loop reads CASSQGQNTEAFF. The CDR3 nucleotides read TGTGCCAGCAGTCAAGGCCAGAACACTGAAGCTTTCTTT. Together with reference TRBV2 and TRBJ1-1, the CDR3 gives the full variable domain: EPEVTQTPSHQVTQMGQEVILRCVPISNHLYFYWYRQILGQKVEFLVSFYNNEISEKSEIFDDQFSVERPDGSNFTLKIRSTKLEDSAMYFCASSQGQNTEAFFGQGTRLTVV.

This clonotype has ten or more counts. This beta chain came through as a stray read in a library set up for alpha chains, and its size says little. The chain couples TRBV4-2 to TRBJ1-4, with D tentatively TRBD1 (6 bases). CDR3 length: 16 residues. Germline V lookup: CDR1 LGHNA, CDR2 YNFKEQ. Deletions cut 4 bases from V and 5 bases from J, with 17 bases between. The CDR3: CASSPLRGGKNEKLFF. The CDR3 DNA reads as TGTGCCAGCAGCCCGCTTCGAGGGGGGAAAAATGAAAAACTGTTTTTT.

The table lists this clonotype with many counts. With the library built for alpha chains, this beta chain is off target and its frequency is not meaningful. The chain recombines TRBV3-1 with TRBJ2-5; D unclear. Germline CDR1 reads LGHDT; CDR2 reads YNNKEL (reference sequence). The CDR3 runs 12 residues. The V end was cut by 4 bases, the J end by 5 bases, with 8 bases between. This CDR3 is CASSPVAETQYF. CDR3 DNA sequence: TGTGCCAGCAGCCCGGTGGCGGAGACCCAGTACTTC.

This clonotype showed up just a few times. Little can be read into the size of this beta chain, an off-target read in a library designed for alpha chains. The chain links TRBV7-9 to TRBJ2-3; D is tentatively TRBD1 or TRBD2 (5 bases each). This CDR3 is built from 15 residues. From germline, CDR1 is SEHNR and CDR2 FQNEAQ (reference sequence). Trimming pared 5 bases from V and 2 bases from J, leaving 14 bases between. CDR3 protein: CASSLTRDLTDTQYF. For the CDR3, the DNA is TGTGCCAGCAGCCTTACCAGGGACCTCACAGATACGCAGTATTTT.

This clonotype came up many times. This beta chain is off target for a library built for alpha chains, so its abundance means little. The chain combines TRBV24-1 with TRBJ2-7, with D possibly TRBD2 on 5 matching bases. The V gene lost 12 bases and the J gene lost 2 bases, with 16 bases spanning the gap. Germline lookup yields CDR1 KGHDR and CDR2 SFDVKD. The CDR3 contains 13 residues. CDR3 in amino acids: CAPLAAPPYEQYV. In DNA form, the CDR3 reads TGTGCCCCCCTAGCAGCCCCTCCCTACGAGCAGTACGTC.

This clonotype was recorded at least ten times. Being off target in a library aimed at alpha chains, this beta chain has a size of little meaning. CDR3 loop: CASSQEASYTQYF. The CDR3 DNA sequence: TGTGCCAGCAGCCAGGAAGCTTCCTATACGCAGTATTTT. The rearrangement links TRBV4-2 to TRBJ2-3, with D unclear. CDR1 LGHNA and CDR2 YNFKEQ come from the germline V gene. CDR3 size: 13 residues. The germline V and J ends were trimmed by 3 bases and 7 bases, with 11 bases remaining between them.

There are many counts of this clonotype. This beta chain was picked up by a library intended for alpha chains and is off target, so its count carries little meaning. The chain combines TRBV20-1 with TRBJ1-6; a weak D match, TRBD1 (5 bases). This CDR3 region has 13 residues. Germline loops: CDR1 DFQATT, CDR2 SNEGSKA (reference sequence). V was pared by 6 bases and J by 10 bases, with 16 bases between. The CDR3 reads CSARQIQGSPLHF. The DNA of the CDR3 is TGCAGTGCGAGACAAATTCAGGGCTCACCCCTCCACTTT.

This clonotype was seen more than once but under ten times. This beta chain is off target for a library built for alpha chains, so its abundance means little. CDR3 residues: CASSPTGGEAFF. CDR3 in DNA: TGTGCCAGCAGCCCTACGGGGGGCGAAGCTTTCTTT. The V and J genes are TRBV7-9 and TRBJ1-1; tentative D call: TRBD1 (6 bases). Germline V gives CDR1 SEHNR, CDR2 FQNEAQ (reference sequence). Trimming took 5 bases from V and 8 from J, leaving 12 bases between them. CDR3 size: 12 residues.

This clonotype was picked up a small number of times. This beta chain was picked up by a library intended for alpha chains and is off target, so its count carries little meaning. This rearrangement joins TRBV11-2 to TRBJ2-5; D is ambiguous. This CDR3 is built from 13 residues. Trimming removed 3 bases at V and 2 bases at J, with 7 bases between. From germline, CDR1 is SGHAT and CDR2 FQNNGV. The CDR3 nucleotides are TGTGCCAGCAGCTTCCGCGGACAAGAGACCCAGTACTTC. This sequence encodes CASSFRGQETQYF.

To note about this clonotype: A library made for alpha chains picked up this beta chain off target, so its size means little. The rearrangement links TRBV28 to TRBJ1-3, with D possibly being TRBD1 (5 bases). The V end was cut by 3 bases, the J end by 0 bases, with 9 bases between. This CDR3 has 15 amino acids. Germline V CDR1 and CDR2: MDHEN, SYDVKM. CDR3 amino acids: CASSFWGPSGNTIYF. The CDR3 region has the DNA TGTGCCAGCAGTTTCTGGGGCCCCTCTGGAAACACCATATATTTT. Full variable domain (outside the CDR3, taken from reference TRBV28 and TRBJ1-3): DVKVTQSSRYLVKRTGEKVFLECVQDMDHENMFWYRQDPGLGLRLIYFSYDVKMKEKGDIPEGYSVSREKKERFSLILESASTNQTSMYLCASSFWGPSGNTIYFGEGSWLTVV.

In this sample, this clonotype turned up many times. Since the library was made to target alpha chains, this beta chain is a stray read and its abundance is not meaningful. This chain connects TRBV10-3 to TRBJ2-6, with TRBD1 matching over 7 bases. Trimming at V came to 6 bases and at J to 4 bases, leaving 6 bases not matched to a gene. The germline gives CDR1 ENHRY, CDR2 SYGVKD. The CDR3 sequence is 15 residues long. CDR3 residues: CAISPQGSGANVLTF. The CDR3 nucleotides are TGTGCCATCAGCCCACAGGGGTCCGGGGCCAACGTCCTGACTTTC.

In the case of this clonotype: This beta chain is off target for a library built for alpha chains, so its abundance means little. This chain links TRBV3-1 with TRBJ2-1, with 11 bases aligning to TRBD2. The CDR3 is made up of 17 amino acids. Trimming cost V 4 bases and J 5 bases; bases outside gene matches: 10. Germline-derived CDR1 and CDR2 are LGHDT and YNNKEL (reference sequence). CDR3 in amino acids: CASSLGLAGNLHNEQFF. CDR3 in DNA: TGTGCCAGCAGCCTAGGACTAGCGGGCAATCTGCACAATGAGCAGTTCTTC.

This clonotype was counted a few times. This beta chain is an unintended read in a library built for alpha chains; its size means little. The CDR3 protein is CASSQRDGYTF. The CDR3 bases are TGTGCCAGCAGCCAACGAGATGGCTACACCTTC. V usage is TRBV3-1 and J usage is TRBJ1-2, with no clear D. Germline CDR1 reads LGHDT; CDR2 reads YNNKEL (reference sequence). The CDR3 extends over 11 amino acids. Trimming shortened V by 2 bases and J by 6 bases, and 4 bases separated the two germline ends.

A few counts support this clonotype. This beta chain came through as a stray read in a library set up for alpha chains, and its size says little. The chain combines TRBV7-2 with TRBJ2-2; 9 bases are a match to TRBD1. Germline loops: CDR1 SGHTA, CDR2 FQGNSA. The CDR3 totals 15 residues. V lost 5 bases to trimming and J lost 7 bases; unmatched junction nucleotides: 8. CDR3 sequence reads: CASSTGTGSVGELFF. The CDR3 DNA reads TGTGCCAGCAGCACCGGGACAGGGTCCGTCGGGGAGCTGTTTTTT.

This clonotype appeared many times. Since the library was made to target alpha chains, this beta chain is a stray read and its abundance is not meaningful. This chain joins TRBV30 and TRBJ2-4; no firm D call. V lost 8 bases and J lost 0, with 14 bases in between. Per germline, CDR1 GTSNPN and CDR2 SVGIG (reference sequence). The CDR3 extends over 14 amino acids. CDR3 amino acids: CALGLNLAKNIQYF. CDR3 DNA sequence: TGTGCCCTCGGGCTAAACCTAGCCAAAAACATTCAGTACTTC. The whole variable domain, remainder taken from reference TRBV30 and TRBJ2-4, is SQTIHQWPATLVQPVGSPLSLECTVEGTSNPNLYWYRQAAGRGLQLLFYSVGIGQISSEVPQNLSASRPQDRQFILSSKKLLLSDSGFYLCALGLNLAKNIQYFGAGTRLSVL.

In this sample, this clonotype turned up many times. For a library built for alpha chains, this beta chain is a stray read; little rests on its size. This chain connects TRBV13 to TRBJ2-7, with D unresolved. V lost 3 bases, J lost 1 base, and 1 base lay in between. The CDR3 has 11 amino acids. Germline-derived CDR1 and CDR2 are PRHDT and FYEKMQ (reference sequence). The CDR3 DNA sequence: TGTGCCAGCAGCTTTTCCTACGAGCAGTACTTC. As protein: CASSFSYEQYF.

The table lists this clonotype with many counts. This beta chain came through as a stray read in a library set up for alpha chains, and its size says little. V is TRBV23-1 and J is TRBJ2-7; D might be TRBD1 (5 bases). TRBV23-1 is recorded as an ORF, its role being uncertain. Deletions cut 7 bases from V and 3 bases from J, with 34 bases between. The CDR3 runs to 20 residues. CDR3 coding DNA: TGCGCCAGCATTCGGGTCGAAGATTTGTCGGACATCCCCGGTTTCTACGAGCAGTACTTC. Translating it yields CASIRVEDLSDIPGFYEQYF.

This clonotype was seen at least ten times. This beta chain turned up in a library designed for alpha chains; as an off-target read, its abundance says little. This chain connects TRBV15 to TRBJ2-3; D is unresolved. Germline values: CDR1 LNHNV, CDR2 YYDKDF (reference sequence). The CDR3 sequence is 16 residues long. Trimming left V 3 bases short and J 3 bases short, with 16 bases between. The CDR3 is CATSSPSRAPTDTQYF. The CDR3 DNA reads TGTGCCACCAGCAGTCCCTCAAGGGCCCCAACAGATACGCAGTATTTT.

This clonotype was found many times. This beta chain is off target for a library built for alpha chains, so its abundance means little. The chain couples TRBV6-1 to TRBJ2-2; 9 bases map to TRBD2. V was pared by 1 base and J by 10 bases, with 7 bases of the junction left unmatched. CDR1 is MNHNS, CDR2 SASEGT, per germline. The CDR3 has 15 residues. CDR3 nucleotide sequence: TGTGCCAGCAGTGAAGGCTGGACTAGCGTCTCGGAGCTGTTTTTT. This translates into CASSEGWTSVSELFF.

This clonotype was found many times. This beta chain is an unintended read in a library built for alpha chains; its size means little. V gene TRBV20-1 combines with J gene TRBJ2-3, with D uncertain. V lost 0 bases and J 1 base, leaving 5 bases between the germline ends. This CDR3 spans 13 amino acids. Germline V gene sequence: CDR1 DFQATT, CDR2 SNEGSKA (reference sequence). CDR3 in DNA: TGCAGTGCTAGAGATATACGCACAGATACGCAGTATTTT. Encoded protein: CSARDIRTDTQYF.

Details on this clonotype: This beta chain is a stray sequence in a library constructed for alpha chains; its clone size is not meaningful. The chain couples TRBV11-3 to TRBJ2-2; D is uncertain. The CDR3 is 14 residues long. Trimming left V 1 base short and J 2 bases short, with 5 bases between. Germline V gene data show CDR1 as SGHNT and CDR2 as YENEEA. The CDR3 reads CASSLGPNTGELFF. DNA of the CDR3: TGTGCCAGCAGCTTAGGACCTAACACCGGGGAGCTGTTTTTT.

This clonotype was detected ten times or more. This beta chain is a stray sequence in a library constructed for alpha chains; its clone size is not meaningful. The chain's CDR3 is CASSAGVTDTGELFF. Written as DNA, the CDR3 is TGCGCCAGCAGCGCGGGGGTGACGGACACCGGGGAGCTGTTTTTT. The chain recombines TRBV5-1 with TRBJ2-2, with 7 bases that match TRBD2. There are 15 residues in the CDR3. V shed 4 bases, J shed 3 bases, and the junction held 6 bases outside the gene matches. Germline assignment: CDR1 SGHRS and CDR2 YFSETQ.

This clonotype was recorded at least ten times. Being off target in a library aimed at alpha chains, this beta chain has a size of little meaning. CDR3 region: CSAGGQDYGYTF. Here the CDR3 DNA reads TGCAGTGCTGGGGGACAGGACTATGGCTACACCTTC. The chain links TRBV20-1 to TRBJ1-2, with 8 bases that match TRBD1. The J segment lost 3 bases and the V segment lost 5 bases, leaving 2 bases of the junction unmatched. In germline, CDR1 is DFQATT, CDR2 SNEGSKA (reference sequence). The CDR3 runs to 12 residues.

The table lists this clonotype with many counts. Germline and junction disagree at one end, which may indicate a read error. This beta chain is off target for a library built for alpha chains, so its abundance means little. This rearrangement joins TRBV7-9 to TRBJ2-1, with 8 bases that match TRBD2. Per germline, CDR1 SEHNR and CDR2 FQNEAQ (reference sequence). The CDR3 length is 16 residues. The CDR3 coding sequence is TGTGCCAGCAGCGGATCAAGCGGGGGCTCCCACAATGAGCAGTTCTTC. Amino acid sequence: CASSGSSGGSHNEQFF.

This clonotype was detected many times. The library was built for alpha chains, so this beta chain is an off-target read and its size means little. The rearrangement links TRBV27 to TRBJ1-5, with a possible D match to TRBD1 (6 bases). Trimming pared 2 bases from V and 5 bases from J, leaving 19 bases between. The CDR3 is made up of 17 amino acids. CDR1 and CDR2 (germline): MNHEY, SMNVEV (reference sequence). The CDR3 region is CASSLTDPGQRDQPQHF. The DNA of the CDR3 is TGTGCCAGCAGTTTAACAGACCCCGGACAGAGGGATCAGCCCCAGCATTTT.

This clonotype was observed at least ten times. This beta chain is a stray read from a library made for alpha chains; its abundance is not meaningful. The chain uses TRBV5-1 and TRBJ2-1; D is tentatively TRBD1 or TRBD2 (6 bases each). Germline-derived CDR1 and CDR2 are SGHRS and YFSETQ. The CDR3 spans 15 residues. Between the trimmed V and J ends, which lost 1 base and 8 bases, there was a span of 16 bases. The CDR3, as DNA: TGCGCCAGCAGCTTGTGGCCCGGGGGCAAGGATGAGCAGTTCTTC. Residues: CASSLWPGGKDEQFF.

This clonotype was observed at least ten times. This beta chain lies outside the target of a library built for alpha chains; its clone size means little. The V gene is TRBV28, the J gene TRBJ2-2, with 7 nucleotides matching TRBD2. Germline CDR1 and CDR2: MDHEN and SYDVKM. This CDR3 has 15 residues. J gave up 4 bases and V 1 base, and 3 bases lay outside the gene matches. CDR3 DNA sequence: TGTGCCAGCAGTTTATTAGGGACTACCACCGGGGAGCTGTTTTTT. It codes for CASSLLGTTTGELFF. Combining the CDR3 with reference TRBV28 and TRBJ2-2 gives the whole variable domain DVKVTQSSRYLVKRTGEKVFLECVQDMDHENMFWYRQDPGLGLRLIYFSYDVKMKEKGDIPEGYSVSREKKERFSLILESASTNQTSMYLCASSLLGTTTGELFFGEGSRLTVL.